One sample yielded the 3 T cell receptor beta chains listed below, sequenced in a study of glioma-infiltrating T cells after dendritic cell vaccination. TCRdb's table, derived via immunoSEQ multiplex PCR, lists solely in-frame clones and lacks some. Seen here are over 90,000 clones, around 81% observed once, and the top ten hold about 12%. The source material was blood, sampled before dendritic cell vaccination. The receptor set was obtained from a human donor with glioblastoma.

Only a few counts were recorded for this clone. A much larger clone sits a single nucleotide away, making a read error possible. Other nucleotide sequences in the sample specify the same CDR3. This chain connects TRBV6-4 to TRBJ1-6, with 7 positions matching TRBD1. The V segment lost 6 bases and the J segment 13 bases; nucleotides outside the gene matches: 12. The germline CDR1 and CDR2 sequences are MRHNA and SNTAGT. This CDR3 is built from 14 residues. In DNA, the CDR3 is TGTGCCAGCAGCGAAGGGACAGAGGGCTCCCCCCTCCACTTT. Translated: CASSEGTEGSPLHF.

The CDR3 region has the DNA TGTGCCAGCAGCGTCCGGGACAGGAGCACAGATACGCAGTATTTT. Encoded protein: CASSVRDRSTDTQYF. The rearrangement links TRBV13 to TRBJ2-3, with 8 positions matching TRBD1. Germline loops: CDR1 PRHDT, CDR2 FYEKMQ (reference sequence). The J segment lost 0 bases and the V segment lost 5 bases, leaving 4 bases of the junction unmatched. The CDR3 is 15 amino acids.

The V gene is TRBV5-1, the J gene TRBJ2-2; D unclear. The germline V gene has CDR1 SGHRS and CDR2 YFSETQ. V was cut by 7 bases and J by 5 bases, with 18 bases left in between. The CDR3 consists of 15 residues. The CDR3 protein is CASGLGARNTGELFF. The CDR3 DNA reads TGCGCCAGCGGCCTTGGAGCCCGAAATACCGGGGAGCTGTTTTTT.